This TCR beta chain was sequenced for a study of blood T cell repertoires in COVID-19. At the level of the study: Samples came from the United States, Italy and Spain, spanning acute and convalescent COVID-19.

Unmatched junction bases numbered 12, after V lost 5 bases and J lost 5 bases. This CDR3 has 16 amino acids. Germline V CDR1 and CDR2: SGHTA, FQGNSA. As originally analysed: The authors estimated nucleated cell counts from reference gene primer amplification. TCRdb's table, derived via immunoSEQ multiplex PCR, lists solely in-frame clones and lacks some. V, J and clone size are those of that table, while D and trimming were read from the DNA. There are 150,000 or so clones in the sample; 70% to 90% occur only once, and about 2.4% lies in the top ten. Material: peripheral blood. The J gene is TRBJ2-5, the V gene TRBV7-2, with 9 bases aligning to TRBD2. This clonotype originated in a woman aged 70-85 years with acute or convalescent COVID-19. This CDR3 reads CASSQLGRGGLETQYF. In nucleotides, the CDR3 is TGTGCCAGCAGCCAACTGGGGCGGGGGGGCCTCGAGACCCAGTACTTC.